This T cell receptor beta chain was obtained from a study of vaccination and CD4 T cells after COVID-19. Study as a whole: Cells were stimulated with overlapping spike peptide pools from SARS-CoV-2, HCoV-NL63, HCoV-OC43 and HCoV-229E. Points from the study as a whole: The study examined relatively few convalescent patients and included no early post-infection timepoints.

Treatment here: roughly 10-day PBMC culture with coronavirus spike peptide pools or control peptides (ViraFEST assay). The unexposed donor provided CD4+ T cells, which were taken before the COVID-19 pandemic (2011-2018). Antigen-specific T cell expansion with peptide pools preceded TCR sequencing in the ViraFEST approach. As concerns this clonotype: Its cognate antigen is unknown.

Trimming left V 3 bases short and J 12 bases short, with 12 bases between. CDR3 length equals 11 residues. Germline CDR1 reads SQVTM; CDR2 reads ANQGSEA. The Oncomine TCR Beta short-read assay generated sequence data from the DNA of cultured CD4+ T cells. TCRdb processed the PCR reads anew with MiXCR; each CDR3 protein has one entry. The table shows 4,000 to 5,500 distinct CDR3 sequences, with 60% occurring only once. V usage is TRBV29-1 and J usage is TRBJ2-4, with D perhaps matching TRBD1 (5 bases). Specimen: CD4+ T cells from blood, cultured in vitro. The receptor was derived from a human donor in good health. The CDR3 sequence is CSVDLGRGQYF. For the CDR3, the DNA is TGCAGCGTTGATCTGGGGCGAGGTCAGTACTTC.